Included here is one TCR beta chain sequence, with context. Its matching antigen is unknown. This entry belongs to a study of T cell repertoires in cytomegalovirus infection. Study background: Both CMV infection and a matching HLA type were indicated by public TCR beta signatures. Points from the study as a whole: Frequencies of public TCR beta families were cumulated, and this identified carriers of CMV plus the relevant HLA. The ex vivo response was dominated by HLA-C-restricted CMV-specific TCR beta clonotypes.

TCRdb analysed the reads with MiXCR anew, one entry per CDR3 protein. The repertoire includes 130,000 or so distinct CDR3 sequences, about 6.1% of them detected once, and approximately 19% sits in the top ten. The germline V gene encodes CDR1 SQVTM and CDR2 ANQGSEA. The V end lost 3 bases, the J end lost 5 bases, and 11 bases lay between the germline ends. This CDR3 is 12 amino acids long. This TCR was recovered from a human donor in good health (CMV status not recorded). Some clones in this sample may be carry-over from other donors' samples. The chain has TRBV29-1 and TRBJ2-7; D might be TRBD1 (5 bases). Sequencing was carried out using PBMCs. For the CDR3, the DNA is TGCAGCGTTGACGCAGGGCTCAACGAGCAGTACTTC. Translation: CSVDAGLNEQYF.